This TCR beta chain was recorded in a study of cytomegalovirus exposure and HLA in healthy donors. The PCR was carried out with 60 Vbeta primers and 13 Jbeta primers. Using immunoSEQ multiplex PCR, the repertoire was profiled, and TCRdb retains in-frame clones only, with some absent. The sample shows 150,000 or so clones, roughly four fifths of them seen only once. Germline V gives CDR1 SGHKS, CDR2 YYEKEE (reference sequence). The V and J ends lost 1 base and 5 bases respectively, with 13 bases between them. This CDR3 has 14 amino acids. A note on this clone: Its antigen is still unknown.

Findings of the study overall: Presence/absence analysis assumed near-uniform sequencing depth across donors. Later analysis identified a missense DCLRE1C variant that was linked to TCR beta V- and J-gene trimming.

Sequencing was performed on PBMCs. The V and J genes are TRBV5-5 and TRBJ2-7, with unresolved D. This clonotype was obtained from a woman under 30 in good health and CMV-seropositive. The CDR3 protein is CASSLWLQLDEQYF. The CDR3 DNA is TGTGCCAGCAGCTTGTGGCTCCAATTGGACGAGCAGTACTTC.